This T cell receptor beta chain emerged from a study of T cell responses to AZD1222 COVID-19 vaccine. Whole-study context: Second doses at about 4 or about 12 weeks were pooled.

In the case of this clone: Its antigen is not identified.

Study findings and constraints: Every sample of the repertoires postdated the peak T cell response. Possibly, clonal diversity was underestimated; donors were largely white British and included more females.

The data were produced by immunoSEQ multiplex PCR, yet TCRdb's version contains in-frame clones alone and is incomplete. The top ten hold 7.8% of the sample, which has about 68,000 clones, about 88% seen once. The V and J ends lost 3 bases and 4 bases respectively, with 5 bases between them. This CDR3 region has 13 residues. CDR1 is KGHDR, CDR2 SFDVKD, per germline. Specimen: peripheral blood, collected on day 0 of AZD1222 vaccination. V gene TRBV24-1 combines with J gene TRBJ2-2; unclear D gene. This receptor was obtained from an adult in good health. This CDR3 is CATSDQGTGELFF. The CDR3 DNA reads TGTGCCACCAGTGATCAAGGCACCGGGGAGCTGTTTTTT.